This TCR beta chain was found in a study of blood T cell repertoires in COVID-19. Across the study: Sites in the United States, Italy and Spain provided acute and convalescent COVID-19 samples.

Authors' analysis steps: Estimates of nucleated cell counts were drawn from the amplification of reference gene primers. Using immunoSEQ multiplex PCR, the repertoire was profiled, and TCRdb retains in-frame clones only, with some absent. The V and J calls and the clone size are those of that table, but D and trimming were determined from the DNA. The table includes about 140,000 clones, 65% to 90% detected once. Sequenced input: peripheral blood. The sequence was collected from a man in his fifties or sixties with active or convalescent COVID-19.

The CDR3 is CASSLRFLNTEAFF. The CDR3 nucleotides read TGTGCCAGCAGTTTACGGTTTCTGAACACTGAAGCTTTCTTT. The V and J genes are TRBV27 and TRBJ1-1, with unresolved D. V lost 2 bases and J 0 bases, leaving 7 bases between the germline ends. There are 14 residues in the CDR3. Germline V gene lookup returns CDR1 MNHEY and CDR2 SMNVEV (reference sequence).